This TCR beta chain stems from a study of blood T cell repertoires in COVID-19. The CDR3 sequence is 14 residues long. Germline V CDR1 and CDR2: MNHNS, SASEGT. In the case of this clone: A junction boundary mismatches the germline segment, possibly from a read error.

Generated by immunoSEQ multiplex PCR, the TCRdb table keeps only in-frame clones and is missing some. The sample contains 100,000 to 150,000 clones, about 88% of which appear only once. The sequenced sample was peripheral blood. The V and J genes are TRBV6-1 and TRBJ1-1; 8 bases match TRBD1. The clonotype was recovered from a woman of 80 years or more with acute or convalescent COVID-19. DNA of the CDR3: TGTGCCAGCAGGGAAGACAGGGGAGGTACTGAAGCTTTCTTT. It yields the protein CASREDRGGTEAFF.